The text below deals with one TCR beta chain. Its antigen remains unknown. The data are from a study of CD8 T cells in Susac syndrome. The study, taken as a whole, reports: An acknowledgment was made by the study that its TCR sequencing and HLA analysis involved relatively few individuals.

Reverse transcription of about 0.45 to 1 ug RNA used random hexamers. The amplification used immunoSEQ multiplex PCR on TCR beta CDR3; it spanned 54 Vbeta and 13 Jbeta. TCRdb reanalysed the immunoSEQ multiplex PCR reads using MiXCR and keeps one entry per CDR3 protein. The sample lists 200,000 to 300,000 distinct CDR3 sequences, 80% to 95% seen once, with around 0.07% in the top ten. The sequence derives from a human donor with multiple sclerosis. The sequenced sample consisted of CD4+ T cells from PBMCs.

As DNA, the CDR3 is TGCGCCAGCAGCGAAATCGACAGGGTCGGTTCACCCCTCCACTTT. This gives the protein CASSEIDRVGSPLHF. The V call is TRBV5-1, the J call TRBJ1-6, with TRBD1 matching 7 bases. Germline values: CDR1 SGHRS, CDR2 YFSETQ. V shed 4 bases, J shed 9 bases, and the junction held 10 bases outside the gene matches. The CDR3 extends over 15 amino acids.